This TCR beta chain was found in a study of T cells after yellow fever vaccination. Study outcomes and limitations: The study re-detected most primary-vaccination clones after the booster (96% CD4, almost 90% CD8). Abundant clonotypes from the bulk population could have been carried over as contaminants into FACS-sorted repertoires.

A universal primer site and UMIs were added as TCR cDNA was made by 5'RACE template switching. TCRdb used MiXCR to reprocess the 5' RACE reads, holding one entry per CDR3 protein. The repertoire has 500,000 to 700,000 distinct CDR3 sequences, around 21% of them found once; the top ten carry over 11%. This clonotype was detected a few times. Its specificity is unknown. The CDR3 has 15 amino acids. The germline gives CDR1 MNHEY, CDR2 SVGAGI. Trimming took 5 bases from V and 4 from J, leaving 16 bases between them. This clonotype was sampled from a man aged 30 to 39 who received the YFV17D yellow fever vaccine. The sequenced sample was PBMCs, obtained 15 days after the yellow fever booster vaccination. This chain uses TRBV6-5 with TRBJ2-3; D could derive from TRBD1 or TRBD2 (5 bases each). DNA of the CDR3: TGTGCCAGCAGTACTGGGACCCGGCGTCCAGATACGCAGTATTTT. Its translation: CASSTGTRRPDTQYF.